Listed here are 30 T cell receptor beta chains from one sample, sequenced in a study of T cell responses to AZD1222 COVID-19 vaccine. TCRdb keeps only in-frame clones here, not all; method: immunoSEQ multiplex PCR. The data show about 140,000 clones, roughly nine tenths seen once. The source material was peripheral blood, sampled 28 days after the second dose of the MenACWY control vaccine. The receptors shown here come from an adult who received the MenACWY meningococcal vaccine as a control.

The V gene is TRBV3-1 (or the pseudogene TRBV3-2), the J gene TRBJ1-2; possibly TRBD1 for D (5 bases). The CDR3 has 14 residues. Per the germline V gene, CDR1 is LGHDT and CDR2 is YNNKEL (reference sequence). V was clipped by 3 bases and J by 8 bases, with 16 bases between them. CDR3 nucleotide sequence: TGTGCCAGCAGCCAGTGGGACCGCGCTATCGGCTACACCTTC. Its protein is CASSQWDRAIGYTF.

V usage is TRBV6-6 and J usage is TRBJ2-1; 9 nucleotides align to TRBD2. Germline assignment: CDR1 MNHNY and CDR2 SVGAGI (reference sequence). The V segment lost 5 bases and the J segment 6 bases; nucleotides outside the gene matches: 5. The CDR3 has 14 amino acids. CDR3 bases: TGTGCCAGCAGTATAGCGGGAGCTCTCAATGAGCAGTTCTTC. This translates into CASSIAGALNEQFF.

The chain uses TRBV5-6 and TRBJ2-1, with TRBD1 matching 7 bases. V lost 4 bases, J lost 4 bases, and 8 bases stayed unmatched. There are 15 residues in the CDR3. Germline V gene lookup returns CDR1 SGHDT and CDR2 YYEEEE. CDR3 sequence reads: CASSRTGASYNEQFF. The CDR3 nucleotides are TGTGCCAGCAGCCGTACAGGGGCTTCGTACAATGAGCAGTTCTTC.

This rearrangement joins TRBV7-9 to TRBJ2-1, with D unresolved. The germline V gene has CDR1 SEHNR and CDR2 FQNEAQ (reference sequence). Trimming removed 1 base from V and 6 bases from J, with 13 bases in between. The length of the CDR3 is 15 residues. In nucleotides, the CDR3 is TGTGCCAGCAGCTTAGGGAGCCTGTTAATCAATGAGCAGTTCTTC. Amino acid sequence: CASSLGSLLINEQFF.

The CDR3 DNA reads TGTGCCAGCAGCCCAAGGACCGACCCCTACGAGCAGTACTTC. It specifies CASSPRTDPYEQYF. The genes are TRBV7-9 and TRBJ2-7; no firm D call. Germline lookup yields CDR1 SEHNR and CDR2 FQNEAQ (reference sequence). CDR3 size: 14 residues. With 5 bases removed from V and 2 bases from J, the gap between germline ends came to 13 bases.

The V gene is TRBV7-8, the J gene TRBJ2-3; D gene uncertain. This CDR3 is 13 amino acids long. Trimming stripped 3 bases from V and 0 bases from J, with 4 bases between. Per germline, CDR1 SGHVS and CDR2 FQNEAQ. Written as DNA, the CDR3 is TGTGCCAGCAGCTTGCCTAGCACAGATACGCAGTATTTT. Amino acid sequence: CASSLPSTDTQYF. The whole variable domain, filled in from reference TRBV7-8 and TRBJ2-3, reads GAGVSQSPRYKVAKRGQDVALRCDPISGHVSLFWYQQALGQGPEFLTYFQNEAQLDKSGLPSDRFFAERPEGSVSTLKIQRTQQEDSAVYLCASSLPSTDTQYFGPGTRLTVL.

The chain links TRBV7-7 to TRBJ1-4, with 8 bases matching TRBD1. The CDR3 sequence is 15 residues long. Germline V gene sequence: CDR1 SSHAT, CDR2 FNYEAQ (reference sequence). J was trimmed by 3 bases and V by 5 bases; bases with no gene match: 5. CDR3 loop: CASSKWTGPNEKLFF. CDR3 DNA sequence: TGTGCCAGCAGCAAGTGGACAGGGCCTAATGAAAAACTGTTTTTT. Filled out from reference TRBV7-7 and TRBJ1-4, the complete variable domain reads GAGVSQSPRYKVTKRGQDVTLRCDPISSHATLYWYQQALGQGPEFLTYFNYEAQPDKSGLPSDRFSAERPEGSISTLTIQRTEQRDSAMYRCASSKWTGPNEKLFFGSGTQLSVL.

The gene calls are TRBV29-1 and TRBJ2-1; 12 bases line up with TRBD2. V trimming: 6 bases; J trimming: 0 bases; junction bases outside the gene matches: 9. CDR1 and CDR2 from the germline V gene are SQVTM and ANQGSEA. The CDR3 length is 17 residues. CDR3 sequence (DNA): TGCAGCGTATCGGGACTAGCGGGTGGGGGCTCCTACAATGAGCAGTTCTTC. Protein sequence: CSVSGLAGGGSYNEQFF.

This sequence joins TRBV28 and TRBJ2-6; D possibly corresponds to TRBD2 (6 bases). The CDR3 runs to 16 residues. Trimming cost V 6 bases and J 4 bases, with 16 bases left between them. CDR1 and CDR2 (germline): MDHEN, SYDVKM. CDR3 region: CASRPPGDVGANVLTF. The CDR3 DNA sequence: TGTGCCAGCAGGCCCCCGGGGGACGTCGGGGCCAACGTCCTGACTTTC.

In the case of this clone: Other DNA sequences from this sample encode an identical CDR3 as well. This sequence joins TRBV20-1 and TRBJ2-5; no firm D call. The CDR3 runs 10 residues. Germline CDR1 reads DFQATT; CDR2 reads SNEGSKA (reference sequence). V was pared by 3 bases and J by 5 bases, with 4 bases between. CDR3 sequence reads: CSAREETQYF. The CDR3 bases are TGCAGTGCTAGGGAGGAGACCCAGTACTTC.

The CDR3 protein is CASSLGTLAGSTDTQYF. CDR3 bases: TGTGCCAGCAGTTTAGGGACCTTAGCGGGGAGCACAGATACGCAGTATTTT. The rearrangement uses TRBV27 and TRBJ2-3; 8 bases agree with TRBD2. The CDR3 is 17 residues long. V shed 2 bases, J shed 0 bases, and the junction held 7 bases outside the gene matches. Germline CDR1 reads MNHEY; CDR2 reads SMNVEV (reference sequence).

The rearrangement joins TRBV7-2 to TRBJ1-4; D not resolved. Trimming left V 5 bases short and J 8 bases short, with 12 bases between. There are 13 residues in the CDR3. Germline-derived CDR1 and CDR2 are SGHTA and FQGNSA. The CDR3 sequence: CASSPNRGEKLFF. The CDR3 nucleotides are TGTGCCAGCAGCCCTAATCGTGGGGAAAAACTGTTTTTT.

This chain links TRBV6-5 with TRBJ2-5; weak D call: TRBD1 (6 bases). The CDR3 length is 16 residues. The V gene lost 1 base and the J gene lost 0 bases, with 12 bases spanning the gap. Germline V gene data show CDR1 as MNHEY and CDR2 as SVGAGI. The CDR3 reads CASSYLSGVYQETQYF. The CDR3 coding sequence is TGTGCCAGCAGTTACTTATCAGGGGTGTACCAAGAGACCCAGTACTTC.

The chain carries TRBV5-5 and TRBJ2-2; TRBD1 aligns across 8 bases. V shed 4 bases, J shed 2 bases, and the junction held 7 bases outside the gene matches. CDR3 length: 16 amino acids. Per germline, CDR1 SGHKS and CDR2 YYEKEE (reference sequence). DNA of the CDR3: TGTGCCAGCAGCCCCAGGACAGGGCACAACACCGGGGAGCTGTTTTTT. Translated: CASSPRTGHNTGELFF.

V usage is TRBV4-3 and J usage is TRBJ2-1; 7 nucleotides align to TRBD2. Germline-derived CDR1 and CDR2 are LGHNA and YSLEER. V shed 0 bases and J 8 bases; nucleotides not matched to a gene: 16. This CDR3 contains 18 residues. CDR3 sequence reads: CASSQDGFAGLELDEQFF. The CDR3 region has the DNA TGCGCCAGCAGCCAAGATGGGTTCGCCGGACTAGAGCTCGATGAGCAGTTCTTC.

This clone was seen just once. J is TRBJ2-7 and V is TRBV19; 10 bases align to TRBD2. Germline V gene sequence: CDR1 LNHDA, CDR2 SQIVND (reference sequence). This CDR3 contains 15 residues. Trimming took 5 bases from V and 1 from J; bases not matched to a gene: 5. CDR3 sequence reads: CASSGTTSGSYEQYF. CDR3 coding DNA: TGTGCCAGTAGTGGAACGACTAGCGGGTCCTACGAGCAGTACTTC.

The chain combines TRBV2 with TRBJ2-4, with D hard to call. Germline-derived CDR1 and CDR2 are SNHLY and FYNNEI. The CDR3 covers 14 residues. Trimming took 3 bases from V and 0 from J, leaving 6 bases between them. The CDR3 is CASSDGLAKNIQYF. The CDR3 nucleotides are TGTGCCAGCAGTGACGGATTAGCCAAAAACATTCAGTACTTC.

The rearrangement uses TRBV10-3 and TRBJ1-5; 9 nucleotides agree with TRBD1. There are 14 residues in the CDR3. V shed 5 bases, J shed 6 bases, and the junction held 5 bases outside the gene matches. Germline assignment: CDR1 ENHRY and CDR2 SYGVKD. CDR3 loop: CAISPGQGSQPQHF. The DNA of the CDR3 is TGTGCCATCAGTCCGGGACAGGGCAGTCAGCCCCAGCATTTT.

J is TRBJ2-6 and V is TRBV30; D unresolved. The CDR3 is made up of 14 amino acids. Per germline, CDR1 GTSNPN and CDR2 SVGIG (reference sequence). Trimming removed 0 bases at V and 2 bases at J, with 5 bases between. DNA for the CDR3: TGTGCCTGGAGTGTTGTGGCTGGGGCCAACGTCCTGACTTTC. Residues: CAWSVVAGANVLTF.

This clone appeared a single time. This sequence joins TRBV7-9 and TRBJ1-2; D possibly corresponds to TRBD1 (6 bases). V was clipped by 6 bases and J by 2 bases, with 22 bases between them. CDR1 SEHNR and CDR2 FQNEAQ come from the germline V gene (reference sequence). The CDR3 sequence is 17 residues long. The CDR3, as DNA: TGTGCCAGCAGTCGCGATGGGGGGCTCCTTTTGAACTATGGCTACACCTTC. Amino acids: CASSRDGGLLLNYGYTF.

This clone is a singleton in its sample. The V call is TRBV7-9, the J call TRBJ2-7; D unresolved. The V end lost 1 base, the J end lost 5 bases, and 9 bases lay between the germline ends. Per germline, CDR1 SEHNR and CDR2 FQNEAQ (reference sequence). The CDR3 is made up of 13 amino acids. For the CDR3, the DNA is TGTGCCAGCAGCTTAGTGTTGGGCGACGAGCAGTACTTC. Translation: CASSLVLGDEQYF.

This chain joins TRBV19 and TRBJ1-4; D is unclear. The V end was cut by 4 bases, the J end by 1 base, with 7 bases between. The CDR3 runs 14 residues. Per the germline V gene, CDR1 is LNHDA and CDR2 is SQIVND (reference sequence). CDR3 sequence: CASSTMLTNEKLFF. For the CDR3, the DNA is TGTGCCAGTAGTACTATGCTAACTAATGAAAAACTGTTTTTT.

The gene calls are TRBV7-6 and TRBJ2-3, with 9 bases that match TRBD2. Trimming removed 2 bases from V and 4 bases from J; junction bases left unmatched: 13. The CDR3 length is 18 residues. Germline V CDR1 and CDR2: SGHVS, FNYEAQ. CDR3 amino acids: CASSLTAGGGFQADTQYF. CDR3 bases: TGTGCCAGCAGCTTAACAGCGGGGGGCGGTTTTCAGGCAGATACGCAGTATTTT.

This clone showed up just once. The rearrangement links TRBV7-2 to TRBJ2-1, with 16 positions matching TRBD2. In germline, CDR1 is SGHTA, CDR2 FQGNSA. The CDR3 spans 19 residues. Trimming took 5 bases from V and 0 from J; bases not matched to a gene: 7. CDR3 residues: CASSSPGLAGGDSYNEQFF. As DNA, the CDR3 is TGTGCCAGCAGCAGCCCGGGACTAGCGGGGGGGGACTCCTACAATGAGCAGTTCTTC. Complete variable domain (other parts from reference TRBV7-2 and TRBJ2-1): GAGVSQSPSNKVTEKGKDVELRCDPISGHTALYWYRQSLGQGLEFLIYFQGNSAPDKSGLPSDRFSAERTGGSVSTLTIQRTQQEDSAVYLCASSSPGLAGGDSYNEQFFGPGTRLTVL.

This chain connects TRBV15 to TRBJ1-6; D remains unclear. Trimming removed 5 bases from V and 9 bases from J, with 8 bases in between. The CDR3 loop spans 12 amino acids. Germline V CDR1 and CDR2: LNHNV, YYDKDF (reference sequence). The CDR3 DNA follows: TGTGCCACCAGCGGGCAAACTTCACCCCTCCACTTT. Translation gives CATSGQTSPLHF.

The rearrangement joins TRBV12-3 or TRBV12-4 to TRBJ1-2, with D perhaps TRBD1 (5 bases). V was clipped by 5 bases and J by 6 bases, with 13 bases between them. The CDR3 extends over 13 amino acids. Here the CDR3 reads CASSPRQMDGYTF. The CDR3 nucleotides are TGTGCCAGCAGTCCCCGACAGATGGATGGCTACACCTTC.

This clone was recorded only once. V and J are TRBV20-1 and TRBJ2-5; possibly TRBD2 for D (6 bases). CDR1 and CDR2 (germline): DFQATT, SNEGSKA (reference sequence). The V and J ends lost 3 bases and 5 bases respectively, with 13 bases between them. CDR3 size: 13 residues. CDR3 protein: CSASWAAGETQYF. The DNA of the CDR3 is TGCAGTGCTAGTTGGGCGGCGGGGGAGACCCAGTACTTC.

The chain couples TRBV28 to TRBJ2-3, with TRBD2 matching over 7 bases. The length of the CDR3 is 15 residues. Unmatched junction bases numbered 10, after V lost 6 bases and J lost 4 bases. Germline V gene data show CDR1 as MDHEN and CDR2 as SYDVKM. CDR3 sequence reads: CASSGRVGGADTQYF. CDR3 DNA sequence: TGTGCCAGCAGCGGTCGGGTTGGGGGGGCAGATACGCAGTATTTT.

The CDR3 DNA reads as TGTGCCAGCAGCTTTGGCACCACCTCCTACGAGCAGTACTTC. This gives the protein CASSFGTTSYEQYF. The chain joins TRBV7-9 to TRBJ2-7; D is unclear. The germline V gene has CDR1 SEHNR and CDR2 FQNEAQ (reference sequence). Trimming removed 3 bases from V and 0 bases from J, with 9 bases in between. There are 14 residues in the CDR3.

This chain uses TRBV7-2 with TRBJ2-4, with TRBD1 matching over 7 bases. V shed 5 bases and J 1 base; nucleotides not matched to a gene: 8. This CDR3 has 16 residues. Germline V gene sequence: CDR1 SGHTA, CDR2 FQGNSA. The CDR3 sequence: CASSPTGKWAKNIQYF. CDR3 coding DNA: TGTGCCAGCAGCCCGACAGGGAAGTGGGCCAAAAACATTCAGTACTTC. Drawing the rest from reference TRBV7-2 and TRBJ2-4, the complete variable domain is GAGVSQSPSNKVTEKGKDVELRCDPISGHTALYWYRQSLGQGLEFLIYFQGNSAPDKSGLPSDRFSAERTGGSVSTLTIQRTQQEDSAVYLCASSPTGKWAKNIQYFGAGTRLSVL.